The clone carrying this TCR beta chain was found many times. The antigen is not known. This specimen belongs to a study of T cells in Graves' hyperthyroidism and ophthalmopathy. Study-wide points: Researchers found most expanded thyroid clonotypes above 0.001 in blood as well. Ophthalmopathy got predicted by the model a median around 6.8 months before its onset.

It was RNA transcripts that yielded the amplified TCR beta CDR3 regions. HTBI primers were the set used in a first-round RT-PCR of the TCR CDR3. Each CDR3 protein is one row after TCRdb ran MiXCR on the multiplex PCR reads. The table records approximately 520,000 distinct CDR3 sequences, approximately 24% of them present only once. This CDR3 has 16 amino acids. Trimming removed 6 bases at V and 2 bases at J, with 17 bases between. In germline, CDR1 is SNHLY, CDR2 FYNNEI. Patients were excluded for uncontrolled infection, other autoimmune disease, pregnancy or lactation. PBMCs were obtained from about 9 ml fresh peripheral blood.

Sequenced: blood. The clonotype originates from a woman aged 25 to 45 with Graves' ophthalmopathy. V is TRBV2 and J is TRBJ1-5; possibly TRBD1 for D (6 bases). CDR3 coding DNA: TGTGCCAGCAGAATTCTTGGGGGCTCTGGCAATCAGCCCCAGCATTTT. Amino acids: CASRILGGSGNQPQHF.